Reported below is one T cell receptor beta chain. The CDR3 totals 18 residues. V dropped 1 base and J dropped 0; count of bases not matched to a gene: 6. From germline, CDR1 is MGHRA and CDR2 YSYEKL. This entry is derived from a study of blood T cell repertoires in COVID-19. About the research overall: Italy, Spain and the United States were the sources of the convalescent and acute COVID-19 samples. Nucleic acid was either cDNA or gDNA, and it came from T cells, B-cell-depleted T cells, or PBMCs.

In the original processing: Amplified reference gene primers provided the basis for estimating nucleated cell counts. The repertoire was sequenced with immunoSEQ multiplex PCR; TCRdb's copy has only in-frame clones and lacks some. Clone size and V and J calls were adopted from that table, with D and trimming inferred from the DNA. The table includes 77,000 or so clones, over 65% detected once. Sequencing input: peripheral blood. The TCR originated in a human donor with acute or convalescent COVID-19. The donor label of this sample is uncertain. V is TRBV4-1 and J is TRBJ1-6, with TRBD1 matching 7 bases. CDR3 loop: CASSQGQTGSSYNSPLHF. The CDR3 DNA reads TGCGCCAGCAGCCAAGGCCAGACAGGGAGCTCCTATAATTCACCCCTCCACTTT.